These 12 T cell receptor beta chains were all obtained from the same sample, sequenced in a study of T cell responses to AZD1222 COVID-19 vaccine. Sequenced by immunoSEQ multiplex PCR; TCRdb stores in-frame clones only, minus some. The top ten clones hold 10% of a sample with about 80,000 clones, 80% to 90% of them seen once. Sequences were derived from peripheral blood, sampled 28 days after the second AZD1222 dose. The receptor set was obtained from an adult who received the AZD1222 COVID-19 vaccine.

CDR3 region: CASSDRGGAWNEQFF. CDR3 sequence (DNA): TGTGCCAGCAGTGATCGTGGGGGGGCCTGGAATGAGCAGTTCTTC. The J gene is TRBJ2-1, the V gene TRBV6-1; TRBD2 is a possible D gene (7 bases). Germline-derived CDR1 and CDR2 are MNHNS and SASEGT. Deletions cut 3 bases from V and 7 bases from J, with 16 bases between. The CDR3 loop spans 15 amino acids.

In DNA, the CDR3 is TGTGCCAGCAGCCCTGGGGTGACTAATGAAAAACTGTTTTTT. Its translation is CASSPGVTNEKLFF. V is TRBV3-1 (or the pseudogene TRBV3-2) and J is TRBJ1-4; D unclear. Trimming took 4 bases from V and 2 from J, leaving 8 bases between them. Per germline, CDR1 LGHDT and CDR2 YNNKEL (reference sequence). This CDR3 is built from 14 residues.

The chain is built from TRBV7-6 and TRBJ1-4; D possibly corresponds to TRBD1 (6 bases). Per germline, CDR1 SGHVS and CDR2 FNYEAQ. The CDR3 runs 14 residues. Trimming pared 2 bases from V and 2 bases from J, leaving 6 bases between. The CDR3 spells CASSLTGTNEKLFF. CDR3 coding DNA: TGTGCCAGCAGCTTAACAGGGACTAATGAAAAACTGTTTTTT.

This chain links TRBV7-9 with TRBJ2-3; TRBD2 aligns across 9 bases. The CDR3 runs to 15 residues. V shed 6 bases, J shed 2 bases, and the junction held 6 bases outside the gene matches. Germline-derived CDR1 and CDR2 are SEHNR and FQNEAQ (reference sequence). Written as DNA, the CDR3 is TGTGCCAGCAGGAAAAGCGGGGGGTTCACAGATACGCAGTATTTT. Translating it yields CASRKSGGFTDTQYF.

V usage is TRBV2 and J usage is TRBJ2-6; the D call may be TRBD1 or TRBD2 (5 bases each). Germline CDR1 SNHLY, CDR2 FYNNEI. The CDR3 extends over 14 amino acids. V was shortened by 7 bases and J by 4 bases, with 11 bases between the two germline ends. In nucleotides, the CDR3 is TGTGCCAGCATTGGGACCGCCGGGGCCAACGTCCTGACTTTC. Its translation is CASIGTAGANVLTF. Drawing the rest from reference TRBV2 and TRBJ2-6, the complete variable domain is EPEVTQTPSHQVTQMGQEVILRCVPISNHLYFYWYRQILGQKVEFLVSFYNNEISEKSEIFDDQFSVERPDGSNFTLKIRSTKLEDSAMYFCASIGTAGANVLTFGAGSRLTVL.

This chain joins TRBV6-5 and TRBJ2-5; D is uncertain. Germline values: CDR1 MNHEY, CDR2 SVGAGI. The CDR3 spans 13 residues. Trimming removed 4 bases from V and 0 bases from J, with 6 bases in between. Here the CDR3 DNA reads TGTGCCAGCAGTTTTCAGCACCAAGAGACCCAGTACTTC. It yields the protein CASSFQHQETQYF.

The rearrangement joins TRBV7-6 to TRBJ2-5; D is undetermined. The germline V and J ends were trimmed by 1 base and 1 base, with 4 bases remaining between them. CDR3 length equals 13 residues. Germline V CDR1 and CDR2: SGHVS, FNYEAQ. The CDR3 spells CASSLGAQETQYF. The CDR3 region has the DNA TGTGCCAGCAGCTTAGGCGCCCAAGAGACCCAGTACTTC. The full variable domain, in which reference TRBV7-6 and TRBJ2-5 provide the parts outside the CDR3, is GAGVSQSPRYKVTKRGQDVALRCDPISGHVSLYWYRQALGQGPEFLTYFNYEAQQDKSGLPNDRFSAERPEGSISTLTIQRTEQRDSAMYRCASSLGAQETQYFGPGTRLLVL.

This chain joins TRBV4-1 and TRBJ1-4; D gene uncertain. The CDR3 sequence is 12 residues long. The V gene's germline CDR1 is MGHRA and CDR2 YSYEKL. V lost 4 bases and J 7 bases, leaving 7 bases between the germline ends. CDR3 sequence (DNA): TGCGCCAGCAGCCTCGGGAGTGAAAAACTGTTTTTT. Translated, it gives CASSLGSEKLFF.

The chain joins TRBV6-5 to TRBJ1-6, with D maybe TRBD1 (5 bases). The V gene's germline CDR1 is MNHEY and CDR2 SVGAGI. V lost 4 bases and J lost 8, with 12 bases in between. CDR3 length: 14 residues. Here the CDR3 reads CASSLQGLDSPLHF. The CDR3 coding sequence is TGTGCCAGCAGTTTGCAGGGTTTGGATTCACCCCTCCACTTT.

This clone was recorded only once. The chain combines TRBV11-2 with TRBJ2-3, with unresolved D. V was shortened by 3 bases and J by 0 bases, with 10 bases between the two germline ends. Germline CDR1 is SGHAT and CDR2 is FQNNGV. The CDR3 is 15 residues long. The chain's CDR3 is CASSFLGQSTDTQYF. In DNA, the CDR3 is TGTGCCAGCAGCTTCCTTGGCCAAAGCACAGATACGCAGTATTTT.

This clone occurred once. The rearrangement links TRBV29-1 to TRBJ2-5; 9 bases fit TRBD1. The CDR3 sequence is 13 residues long. V gave up 3 bases and J gave up 3 bases; unmatched junction bases: 2. CDR1 SQVTM and CDR2 ANQGSEA come from the germline V gene. Here the CDR3 reads CSVERQGEETQYF. CDR3 DNA sequence: TGCAGCGTTGAGAGACAGGGGGAAGAGACCCAGTACTTC. The full variable domain, completed using reference TRBV29-1 and TRBJ2-5, is SAVISQKPSRDICQRGTSLTIQCQVDSQVTMMFWYRQQPGQSLTLIATANQGSEATYESGFVIDKFPISRPNLTFSTLTVSNMSPEDSSIYLCSVERQGEETQYFGPGTRLLVL.

This sequence joins TRBV5-6 and TRBJ2-1, with D possibly being TRBD1 or TRBD2 (5 bases each). CDR1 SGHDT and CDR2 YYEEEE come from the germline V gene. V dropped 4 bases and J dropped 0 bases, with 11 bases sitting between them. This CDR3 has 15 amino acids. CDR3 nucleotides: TGTGCCAGCAGCCGAGGGGAGTACTCCTACAATGAGCAGTTCTTC. Translation: CASSRGEYSYNEQFF.